This TCR beta chain was recorded in a study of cytomegalovirus exposure and HLA in healthy donors. Whole-study findings and limits: Productive rates of about 87% or about 30% were seen for most TCR beta V segments in an earlier analysis. After further analysis at a later stage, around 17,000 TCR beta sequences were associated with HLA alleles at 0.05 false discovery rate. Rare TCR sequences predominated, though certain public TCRs were found in many donors.

Trimming left V 3 bases short and J 4 bases short, with 9 bases between. CDR3 length: 13 residues. The germline V gene has CDR1 MNHEY and CDR2 SMNVEV (reference sequence). The PCR ran on 60 Vbeta and 13 Jbeta primers. Only in-frame clones appear in the TCRdb table, and some are missing; sequencing was by immunoSEQ multiplex PCR. This table holds around 130,000 clones, approximately 80% found once. In regard to this clone: Its antigen remains unidentified.

Sequencing input: PBMCs. V gene TRBV27 combines with J gene TRBJ1-1; weak D call: TRBD1 (5 bases). The sequence was obtained from a woman aged 40 to 50 in good health and CMV-seronegative. The CDR3 loop is CASSFGGVTEAFF. The CDR3, as DNA: TGTGCCAGCAGTTTTGGAGGGGTCACTGAAGCTTTCTTT.